The next 25 T cell receptor beta chains were all read from a single sample in a study of T-cell reconstitution after alpha-beta-depleted transplantation in children. Unique molecular identifiers featured in how the TCRbeta library was prepared. TCRdb re-called the PCR reads with MiXCR, one entry per CDR3 protein. The sample holds 250,000 to 350,000 distinct CDR3 sequences, 9.9% seen once. The sample was PBMCs from the stem cell graft donor, taken from the stem cell graft. These receptors all come from a human donor who donated a stem cell graft to a child with SCID.

The table lists this clonotype with many counts. V usage is TRBV25-1 and J usage is TRBJ1-5, with D tentatively TRBD1 (5 bases). Germline CDR1 and CDR2: MGHDK and SYGVNS. This CDR3 has 14 residues. Between the trimmed V and J ends, which lost 3 bases and 4 bases, there was a span of 10 bases. The DNA for the CDR3 is TGTGCCAGCAGTGAGTTCGGGGGGAATCAGCCCCAGCATTTT. Translating gives CASSEFGGNQPQHF.

This clonotype was counted only a few times. This chain joins TRBV5-1 and TRBJ2-7, with 9 bases that match TRBD1. The V gene end was trimmed by 7 bases and the J gene end by 4 bases; junction bases not matched to a gene: 6. This CDR3 is 13 amino acids long. Per the germline V gene, CDR1 is SGHRS and CDR2 is YFSETQ. The CDR3 DNA reads TGCGCCAGCGCCCCAGGACAGGGGTACGAGCAGTACTTC. Translated: CASAPGQGYEQYF.

Written as DNA, the CDR3 is TGTGCCAGCAGCTTAAACAGGGATTGGCAAGAGACCCAGTACTTC. It yields the protein CASSLNRDWQETQYF. This chain links TRBV11-2 with TRBJ2-5; perhaps TRBD1 as D (6 bases). The V and J ends lost 2 bases and 2 bases respectively, with 12 bases between them. Looked up from germline, CDR1 is SGHAT and CDR2 is FQNNGV. The CDR3 consists of 15 residues.

This clonotype appeared many times. The V call is TRBV5-1, the J call TRBJ1-4, with 7 nucleotides matching TRBD1. CDR1 is SGHRS, CDR2 YFSETQ, per germline. After removal of 4 bases from V and 7 bases from J, the junction contained 7 bases not matched to a gene. CDR3 length equals 14 residues. The DNA for the CDR3 is TGCGCCAGCAGCCTGGACAGGTGGGGTGAAAAACTGTTTTTT. Translation: CASSLDRWGEKLFF.

In this sample, this clonotype turned up many times. The J gene is TRBJ2-1, the V gene TRBV10-2; TRBD1 matches at 12 bases. This CDR3 spans 16 amino acids. The germline CDR1 and CDR2 sequences are WSHSY and SAAADI. Trimming at V came to 1 base and at J to 6 bases, leaving 4 bases not matched to a gene. The CDR3 protein is CASSEFGTGGSNEQFF. The CDR3 DNA follows: TGCGCCAGCAGTGAGTTTGGGACAGGGGGCTCCAATGAGCAGTTCTTC.

The chain combines TRBV2 with TRBJ1-6; D is possibly TRBD1 (5 bases). This CDR3 has 11 residues. Deletions cut 6 bases from V and 8 bases from J, with 5 bases between. Germline lookup yields CDR1 SNHLY and CDR2 FYNNEI. The CDR3: CASRTDSPLHF. The CDR3 DNA reads as TGTGCCAGCAGGACAGATTCACCCCTCCACTTT.

The chain recombines TRBV10-3 with TRBJ1-5, with a tentative D call TRBD1 (5 bases). Between the trimmed V and J ends, which lost 4 bases and 3 bases, there was a span of 10 bases. Germline loops: CDR1 ENHRY, CDR2 SYGVKD. The CDR3 has 14 residues. CDR3 nucleotide sequence: TGTGCCATCAGTGGGGGGACGGACAATCAGCCCCAGCATTTT. Translated, it gives CAISGGTDNQPQHF.

This chain joins TRBV7-2 and TRBJ2-7; 10 bases are a match to TRBD2. The CDR3 has 15 residues. The V gene's germline CDR1 is SGHTA and CDR2 FQGNSA. The ends lost 4 bases at V and 0 bases at J; junction bases unmatched: 3. CDR3 bases: TGTGCCAGCAGCTCTAGCGGGGGCCTCTCCTACGAGCAGTACTTC. Its protein is CASSSSGGLSYEQYF.

The sample holds a few counts of this clonotype. The rearrangement links TRBV12-3 or TRBV12-4 to TRBJ2-2, with TRBD2 matching over 7 bases. J was trimmed by 2 bases and V by 5 bases; bases with no gene match: 5. The CDR3 has 15 amino acids. The CDR3 is CASSLRDYNTGELFF. CDR3 coding DNA: TGTGCCAGCAGTCTCCGGGACTATAACACCGGGGAGCTGTTTTTT.

This clonotype was counted many times. V and J are TRBV29-1 and TRBJ1-1; no definite D call. The CDR3 extends over 13 amino acids. Germline V gene data show CDR1 as SQVTM and CDR2 as ANQGSEA. The ends were cut back, 4 bases at V and 4 bases at J, with 13 bases in the middle. DNA of the CDR3: TGCAGCGTTGTTAGGGAAACCTTCACTGAAGCTTTCTTT. Its translation: CSVVRETFTEAFF.

This chain connects TRBV20-1 to TRBJ2-3; no clear D gene. The V and J ends lost 3 bases and 3 bases respectively, with 10 bases between them. The germline CDR1 and CDR2 sequences are DFQATT and SNEGSKA (reference sequence). There are 13 residues in the CDR3. CDR3 region: CSARVAATDTQYF. In nucleotides, the CDR3 is TGCAGTGCTAGGGTGGCGGCGACAGATACGCAGTATTTT.

This clonotype was detected a few times. This chain connects TRBV20-1 to TRBJ2-1, with 13 bases matching TRBD2. Trimming removed 5 bases from V and 2 bases from J; junction bases left unmatched: 6. Germline CDR1 is DFQATT and CDR2 is SNEGSKA (reference sequence). The CDR3 sequence is 16 residues long. This CDR3 is CSAFRTSGGPYNEQFF. The CDR3 nucleotides are TGCAGTGCTTTTAGGACTAGCGGGGGCCCCTACAATGAGCAGTTCTTC.

In this sample, this clonotype turned up a few times. The rearrangement uses TRBV20-1 and TRBJ2-3; D possibly corresponds to TRBD2 (6 bases). Germline V gene sequence: CDR1 DFQATT, CDR2 SNEGSKA (reference sequence). The CDR3 totals 16 residues. V gave up 8 bases and J gave up 2 bases, with 23 bases separating them. The CDR3 protein is CSLITPNPGDTDTQYF. The CDR3 region has the DNA TGCAGTCTAATCACTCCCAATCCGGGGGACACAGATACGCAGTATTTT.

Many counts were recorded for this clonotype. The rearrangement uses TRBV5-1 and TRBJ2-2; maybe TRBD2 (6 bases). V was cut by 0 bases and J by 2 bases, with 8 bases left in between. Germline assignment: CDR1 SGHRS and CDR2 YFSETQ. The length of the CDR3 is 15 residues. The CDR3 here is CASSLELANTGELFF. The CDR3 nucleotides are TGCGCCAGCAGCTTGGAACTAGCTAACACCGGGGAGCTGTTTTTT.

In its sample, this clonotype was seen many times. This sequence joins TRBV5-6 and TRBJ1-6, with 9 bases matching TRBD1. Germline CDR1 is SGHDT and CDR2 is YYEEEE. Unmatched junction bases numbered 8, after V lost 3 bases and J lost 7 bases. This CDR3 has 16 amino acids. CDR3 in amino acids: CASSYLTGTGNSPLHF. CDR3 bases: TGTGCCAGCAGCTACTTGACCGGGACAGGGAATTCACCCCTCCACTTT. The whole variable domain, remainder taken from reference TRBV5-6 and TRBJ1-6, is DAGVTQSPTHLIKTRGQQVTLRCSPKSGHDTVSWYQQALGQGPQFIFQYYEEEERQRGNFPDRFSGHQFPNYSSELNVNALLLGDSALYLCASSYLTGTGNSPLHFGNGTRLTVT.

This clonotype was detected many times. The chain employs TRBV20-1 and TRBJ2-1; 7 bases line up with TRBD2. CDR3 length equals 13 residues. Germline-derived CDR1 and CDR2 are DFQATT and SNEGSKA (reference sequence). Losses at the gene ends were 8 bases for V and 3 bases for J; bases not matched to a gene: 7. CDR3 nucleotides: TGCAGTCCCGGGGGGTTAGACTACAATGAGCAGTTCTTC. It encodes CSPGGLDYNEQFF.

This clonotype appeared many times. V gene TRBV3-1 combines with J gene TRBJ2-7; 7 bases agree with TRBD1. With 4 bases clipped from V and 0 bases from J, the junction kept 3 bases outside the gene matches. The CDR3 contains 14 residues. Germline lookup yields CDR1 LGHDT and CDR2 YNNKEL (reference sequence). CDR3 protein: CASSPRTGSYEQYF. As DNA, the CDR3 is TGTGCCAGCAGCCCCCGGACAGGCTCCTACGAGCAGTACTTC.

A few counts support this clonotype. J is TRBJ2-7 and V is TRBV20-1; 8 positions agree with TRBD1. Germline V CDR1 and CDR2: DFQATT, SNEGSKA (reference sequence). Trimming removed 6 bases from V and 2 bases from J; junction bases left unmatched: 15. This CDR3 is built from 16 residues. CDR3 coding DNA: TGCAGTGCCAACACCCTCTGGACAGGGAAGCCCTACGAGCAGTACTTC. Translated: CSANTLWTGKPYEQYF.

V usage is TRBV20-1 and J usage is TRBJ2-3; tentative D call: TRBD2 (6 bases). Trimming cost V 2 bases and J 1 base, with 13 bases left between them. The CDR3 sequence is 15 residues long. Germline V gene lookup returns CDR1 DFQATT and CDR2 SNEGSKA (reference sequence). The CDR3 here is CSARHGTQGTDTQYF. Written as DNA, the CDR3 is TGCAGTGCTAGACACGGGACTCAAGGCACAGATACGCAGTATTTT.

This clonotype was seen at least ten times. V gene TRBV5-1 combines with J gene TRBJ2-1, with D possibly TRBD1 on 7 matching bases. Trimming left V 5 bases short and J 7 bases short, with 16 bases between. The CDR3 contains 14 residues. Germline CDR1 is SGHRS and CDR2 is YFSETQ. Here the CDR3 reads CASRRRDRLNEQFF. In nucleotides, the CDR3 is TGCGCCAGCAGACGGAGGGACAGACTTAATGAGCAGTTCTTC.

This clonotype occurred many times. The chain carries TRBV9 and TRBJ2-7; TRBD2 agrees at 7 bases. The ends lost 0 bases at V and 3 bases at J; junction bases unmatched: 6. The CDR3 runs 15 residues. Germline V CDR1 and CDR2: SGDLS, YYNGEE. The CDR3 DNA sequence: TGTGCCAGCAGCGTAGATCCAGCGGGGTTCTACGAGCAGTACTTC. Its translation: CASSVDPAGFYEQYF.

This chain links TRBV12-3 or TRBV12-4 with TRBJ2-7; unclear D gene. Trimming pared 3 bases from V and 4 bases from J, leaving 16 bases between. The CDR3 is made up of 15 amino acids. The CDR3 DNA reads TGTGCCAGCAGTTTTCGTCAGACCTTGGGGTACGAGCAGTACTTC. Amino acids: CASSFRQTLGYEQYF.

This clonotype was detected a few times. The chain carries TRBV12-3 or TRBV12-4 and TRBJ1-1, with D possibly TRBD1 on 6 matching bases. V was trimmed by 6 bases and J by 1 base, leaving 12 bases between them. The CDR3 extends over 14 amino acids. The CDR3 DNA reads as TGTGCCAGCAGGACCACAGGGAGGAACACTGAAGCTTTCTTT. It translates to CASRTTGRNTEAFF.

This sequence joins TRBV7-2 and TRBJ1-1; D not certain. V shed 6 bases and J shed 0 bases, with 11 bases lying between them. CDR1 and CDR2 (germline): SGHTA, FQGNSA. The CDR3 sequence is 14 residues long. The CDR3 spells CASRPGVMNTEAFF. CDR3 DNA: TGTGCCAGCAGGCCTGGGGTTATGAACACTGAAGCTTTCTTT.

A few counts support this clonotype. The rearrangement links TRBV11-3 to TRBJ1-4; possible D gene TRBD1, 5 bases. Germline V gene data show CDR1 as SGHNT and CDR2 as YENEEA. CDR3 length: 20 amino acids. Trimming removed 1 base at V and 0 bases at J, with 21 bases between. DNA of the CDR3: TGTGCCAGCAGCTTAGGGGGGTTCAGTGGTTGGCAGTCAACTAATGAAAAACTGTTTTTT. Encoded protein: CASSLGGFSGWQSTNEKLFF. The whole variable domain, remainder taken from reference TRBV11-3 and TRBJ1-4, is EAGVVQSPRYKIIEKKQPVAFWCNPISGHNTLYWYLQNLGQGPELLIRYENEEAVDDSQLPKDRFSAERLKGVDSTLKIQPAELGDSAVYLCASSLGGFSGWQSTNEKLFFGSGTQLSVL.